The 30 T cell receptor beta chains in this list originate from one sample, sequenced in a study of T cell responses to AZD1222 COVID-19 vaccine. Some clones are missing from TCRdb's copy, which holds only in-frame ones; the method was immunoSEQ multiplex PCR. The data hold 100,000 to 150,000 clones, with roughly nine tenths observed a single time. The sample was peripheral blood, taken on day 0 of AZD1222 vaccination. These receptors were collected from an adult in good health.

V and J are TRBV15 and TRBJ2-1; 7 bases map to TRBD2. Trimming at V came to 5 bases and at J to 4 bases, leaving 8 bases not matched to a gene. Germline V gives CDR1 LNHNV, CDR2 YYDKDF (reference sequence). The CDR3 runs 15 residues. The CDR3 sequence: CATSGSGVRYNEQFF. The CDR3 DNA sequence: TGTGCCACCAGCGGCAGCGGGGTGCGGTACAATGAGCAGTTCTTC.

The chain carries TRBV5-1 and TRBJ2-2, with D possibly called TRBD1 or TRBD2 (6 bases each). V lost 0 bases to trimming and J lost 2 bases, with 8 bases between them. The V gene's germline CDR1 is SGHRS and CDR2 YFSETQ. The CDR3 covers 15 residues. This chain's CDR3 is CASSLEGGNTGELFF. In nucleotides, the CDR3 is TGCGCCAGCAGCTTGGAGGGGGGTAACACCGGGGAGCTGTTTTTT.

The chain links TRBV6-1 to TRBJ1-5, with 7 positions matching TRBD1. There are 17 residues in the CDR3. V dropped 2 bases and J dropped 0; count of bases not matched to a gene: 7. Looked up from germline, CDR1 is MNHNS and CDR2 is SASEGT. CDR3 region: CASSESLQGNSNQPQHF. In DNA, the CDR3 is TGTGCCAGCAGTGAAAGCCTACAGGGGAATAGCAATCAGCCCCAGCATTTT.

The chain is built from TRBV12-5 and TRBJ2-1; 13 bases are shared with TRBD2. In germline, CDR1 is LGHNT, CDR2 FRNRAP. The trim removed 5 bases at V and 8 bases at J, leaving 6 bases unmatched. This CDR3 has 15 amino acids. CDR3 amino acids: CASGRGTSGIDEQFF. DNA for the CDR3: TGTGCTAGTGGTAGGGGGACTAGCGGGATTGATGAGCAGTTCTTC.

The rearrangement uses TRBV7-2 and TRBJ2-4; 10 nucleotides agree with TRBD2. Germline CDR1 and CDR2: SGHTA and FQGNSA. Trimming cost V 5 bases and J 4 bases; bases outside gene matches: 5. There are 15 residues in the CDR3. The CDR3 bases are TGTGCCAGCAGCCCTGGACTAGCGGTGAAAAACATTCAGTACTTC. Translating it yields CASSPGLAVKNIQYF.

The V call is TRBV7-2, the J call TRBJ1-2; TRBD1 matches at 7 bases. CDR1 is SGHTA and CDR2 is FQGNSA in the germline V gene. The ends lost 5 bases at V and 4 bases at J; junction bases unmatched: 4. The CDR3 totals 13 residues. CDR3 loop: CASSPTGAYGYTF. In DNA form, the CDR3 reads TGTGCCAGCAGCCCCACAGGGGCCTATGGCTACACCTTC.

The V gene is TRBV29-1, the J gene TRBJ1-2; maybe TRBD1 (5 bases). V was trimmed by 7 bases and J by 7 bases, leaving 19 bases between them. Germline CDR1 is SQVTM and CDR2 is ANQGSEA. This CDR3 is 13 amino acids long. CDR3 nucleotides: TGCAGCGCCGAAGCGGCATACGGGGGTGGCTACACCTTC. It is translated as CSAEAAYGGGYTF.

The chain uses TRBV4-3 and TRBJ1-2; 8 positions agree with TRBD1. The CDR3 is 17 amino acids. Germline V gives CDR1 LGHNA, CDR2 YSLEER. Trimming took 1 base from V and 3 from J; bases not matched to a gene: 10. Written as DNA, the CDR3 is TGCGCCAGCAGCCAAGGGGTCCAGGGGGCGCGGTACTATGGCTACACCTTC. This gives the protein CASSQGVQGARYYGYTF.

The rearrangement joins TRBV2 to TRBJ2-4, with TRBD1 matching 11 bases. The germline V gene has CDR1 SNHLY and CDR2 FYNNEI. This CDR3 is built from 13 residues. J gave up 15 bases and V 11 bases, and 15 bases lay outside the gene matches. CDR3 coding DNA: TGTGCCTTCAAGGGACAGGGGGAACGTATTGGGTACTTC. Its protein product is CAFKGQGERIGYF.

The chain joins TRBV3-1 (or the pseudogene TRBV3-2) to TRBJ2-3; D perhaps matches TRBD2 (5 bases). Germline CDR1 reads LGHDT; CDR2 reads YNNKEL (reference sequence). The CDR3 is 15 amino acids. V was clipped by 5 bases and J by 0 bases, with 12 bases between them. The CDR3 reads CASSLDSSSTDTQYF. The DNA for the CDR3 is TGTGCCAGCAGCTTGGACTCGAGCAGCACAGATACGCAGTATTTT.

The V and J genes are TRBV19 and TRBJ1-5, with 12 bases aligning to TRBD1. The length of the CDR3 is 14 residues. V lost 6 bases and J lost 6; bases outside the gene matches: 3. Per germline, CDR1 LNHDA and CDR2 SQIVND (reference sequence). CDR3 amino acids: CASSRDRGPQPQHF. In DNA, the CDR3 is TGTGCCAGTAGCCGGGACAGGGGGCCTCAGCCCCAGCATTTT.

CDR3 amino acids: CASSGKNGYTF. The CDR3 region has the DNA TGTGCCAGCAGTGGGAAAAATGGCTACACCTTC. The chain joins TRBV28 to TRBJ1-2; no firm D call. The germline V gene encodes CDR1 MDHEN and CDR2 SYDVKM. Trimming stripped 5 bases from V and 6 bases from J, with 7 bases between. This CDR3 is 11 amino acids long.

A word on this clone: The same CDR3 arises from other DNA sequences in this sample as well. The rearrangement uses TRBV4-3 and TRBJ1-2; D is uncertain. Germline V lookup: CDR1 LGHNA, CDR2 YSLEER. This CDR3 has 13 residues. Between the trimmed V and J ends, which lost 3 bases and 3 bases, there was a span of 8 bases. The CDR3 DNA sequence: TGCGCCAGCAGCCAGGGGTTGTACTATGGCTACACCTTC. As protein: CASSQGLYYGYTF.

The chain joins TRBV7-9 to TRBJ2-7; D possibly corresponds to TRBD1 (6 bases). The CDR3 covers 14 residues. CDR1 and CDR2 (germline): SEHNR, FQNEAQ (reference sequence). The ends were cut back, 4 bases at V and 9 bases at J, with 19 bases in the middle. CDR3 amino acids: CASSSSDSWAGQYF. CDR3 nucleotides: TGTGCCAGCAGCTCCTCGGACAGCTGGGCTGGGCAGTACTTC.

The chain links TRBV7-8 to TRBJ2-3; no definite D call. The germline CDR1 and CDR2 sequences are SGHVS and FQNEAQ. Trimming took 3 bases from V and 6 from J, leaving 13 bases between them. This CDR3 contains 14 residues. CDR3 amino acids: CASSLSGSRDTQYF. CDR3 nucleotide sequence: TGTGCCAGCAGCTTGTCGGGCAGTCGGGATACGCAGTATTTT.

V usage is TRBV28 and J usage is TRBJ1-6; perhaps TRBD1 as D (5 bases). V was trimmed by 8 bases and J by 0 bases, leaving 11 bases between them. The CDR3 runs to 15 residues. Germline V gene sequence: CDR1 MDHEN, CDR2 SYDVKM. The CDR3 loop reads CASRPGGSYNSPLHF. CDR3 in DNA: TGTGCCAGCCGTCCCGGGGGCTCCTATAATTCACCCCTCCACTTT.

This chain connects TRBV19 to TRBJ1-1, with a weak D call TRBD1 (6 bases). Trimming took off 6 bases at V and 5 bases at J, with 19 bases between the two ends. The CDR3 contains 15 residues. Germline V gives CDR1 LNHDA, CDR2 SQIVND (reference sequence). CDR3 DNA: TGTGCCAGTAGCCGATCGACAGGCTATGGGACTGAAGCTTTCTTT. It is translated as CASSRSTGYGTEAFF.

The chain employs TRBV4-3 and TRBJ2-1, with 7 nucleotides matching TRBD1. Germline CDR1 reads LGHNA; CDR2 reads YSLEER. V lost 4 bases, J lost 8 bases, and 5 bases stayed unmatched. The CDR3 extends over 13 amino acids. CDR3 in amino acids: CASSLGTGDEQFF. The CDR3, as DNA: TGCGCCAGCAGCCTAGGTACAGGGGATGAGCAGTTCTTC.

The chain employs TRBV27 and TRBJ1-6; D gene uncertain. This CDR3 has 13 amino acids. The V gene lost 6 bases and the J gene lost 0 bases, with 3 bases spanning the gap. Germline-derived CDR1 and CDR2 are MNHEY and SMNVEV (reference sequence). The CDR3 sequence: CASRLSYNSPLHF. The CDR3 DNA reads TGTGCCAGCAGGCTCTCCTATAATTCACCCCTCCACTTT.

The rearrangement joins TRBV27 to TRBJ1-2, with a weak D call TRBD1 (5 bases). In germline, CDR1 is MNHEY, CDR2 SMNVEV (reference sequence). V was cut by 6 bases and J by 3 bases, with 14 bases left in between. The CDR3 has 14 amino acids. The CDR3 region is CASRVAPGDYGYTF. CDR3 in DNA: TGTGCCAGCAGGGTGGCGCCGGGGGACTATGGCTACACCTTC.

The rearrangement joins TRBV27 to TRBJ1-2; no definite D call. Germline CDR1 and CDR2: MNHEY and SMNVEV (reference sequence). The CDR3 runs 16 residues. Trimming took off 1 base at V and 2 bases at J, with 14 bases between the two ends. The CDR3 is CASSLFPAATNYGYTF. DNA of the CDR3: TGTGCCAGCAGTTTATTCCCCGCAGCTACCAACTATGGCTACACCTTC.

A note on this clone: Other DNA sequences within the sample encode an identical CDR3. The chain uses TRBV5-1 and TRBJ2-3, with D unclear. CDR3 size: 13 residues. V was trimmed by 0 bases and J by 3 bases, leaving 5 bases between them. Per the germline V gene, CDR1 is SGHRS and CDR2 is YFSETQ. CDR3 residues: CASSLGGTDTQYF. The CDR3 DNA reads as TGCGCCAGCAGCTTGGGAGGAACAGATACGCAGTATTTT.

This chain links TRBV18 with TRBJ1-3; 7 nucleotides match TRBD1. J gave up 3 bases and V 3 bases, and 11 bases lay outside the gene matches. CDR1 is KGHSH and CDR2 is LQKENI in the germline V gene. The CDR3 is 17 residues long. The CDR3 DNA is TGTGCCAGCTCACCTACCAGAGACAGGGTTGTTGGAAACACCATATATTTT. Translation gives CASSPTRDRVVGNTIYF. Using reference TRBV18 and TRBJ1-3 for the parts outside the CDR3, the full variable domain is NAGVMQNPRHLVRRRGQEARLRCSPMKGHSHVYWYRQLPEEGLKFMVYLQKENIIDESGMPKERFSAEFPKEGPSILRIQQVVRGDSAAYFCASSPTRDRVVGNTIYFGEGSWLTVV.

This clone appeared a few times. The chain couples TRBV7-6 to TRBJ2-6, with D perhaps TRBD2 (5 bases). The V and J ends lost 5 bases and 4 bases respectively, with 12 bases between them. CDR1 is SGHVS, CDR2 FNYEAQ, per germline. The CDR3 spans 15 residues. CDR3 DNA sequence: TGTGCCAGCAGCCCTCGGACGGGGGGGGCCAACGTCCTGACTTTC. Encoded protein: CASSPRTGGANVLTF.

V gene TRBV9 combines with J gene TRBJ2-7; D may be TRBD2 (5 bases). Per germline, CDR1 SGDLS and CDR2 YYNGEE. The CDR3 has 14 amino acids. Between the trimmed V and J ends, which lost 1 base and 1 base, there was a span of 9 bases. The CDR3 loop reads CASSVRSGSYEQYF. The CDR3 nucleotides read TGTGCCAGCAGCGTAAGGTCGGGGTCCTACGAGCAGTACTTC.

This clone was recorded only once. V and J are TRBV3-1 (or the pseudogene TRBV3-2) and TRBJ2-1; 9 bases agree with TRBD2. The CDR3 runs to 17 residues. The V gene end was trimmed by 5 bases and the J gene end by 5 bases; junction bases not matched to a gene: 13. Germline CDR1 is LGHDT and CDR2 is YNNKEL (reference sequence). The DNA for the CDR3 is TGTGCCAGCAGCTTTCCCCAGCTAGCGGGGACGCACAATGAGCAGTTCTTC. It codes for CASSFPQLAGTHNEQFF.

J is TRBJ2-1 and V is TRBV28, with TRBD1 matching over 7 bases. CDR3 length equals 14 residues. The V and J ends lost 8 bases and 4 bases, in that order; junction bases with no gene match: 8. In germline, CDR1 is MDHEN, CDR2 SYDVKM. The CDR3 DNA reads as TGTGCCAGCCACGGGACAGTCCCTTACAATGAGCAGTTCTTC. Amino acids: CASHGTVPYNEQFF.

Here the CDR3 reads CASSYNGGEQFF. The DNA for the CDR3 is TGCGCCAGCAGCTATAACGGAGGTGAGCAGTTCTTC. The gene calls are TRBV5-1 and TRBJ2-1, with a weak D call TRBD2 (5 bases). Deletions cut 3 bases from V and 9 bases from J, with 10 bases between. The CDR3 sequence is 12 residues long. Germline values: CDR1 SGHRS, CDR2 YFSETQ.

The rearrangement links TRBV9 to TRBJ2-1, with 8 nucleotides matching TRBD2. CDR1 SGDLS and CDR2 YYNGEE come from the germline V gene. The V gene end was trimmed by 2 bases and the J gene end by 9 bases; junction bases not matched to a gene: 13. The CDR3 runs 16 residues. The CDR3 is CASSVKAGALILEQFF. In nucleotides, the CDR3 is TGTGCCAGCAGCGTTAAAGCGGGAGCACTCATCCTTGAGCAGTTCTTC.

V is TRBV9 and J is TRBJ2-2; D is undetermined. Germline values: CDR1 SGDLS, CDR2 YYNGEE. CDR3 size: 12 residues. The germline V and J ends were trimmed by 3 bases and 2 bases, with 2 bases remaining between them. The CDR3 sequence: CASSENTGELFF. Written as DNA, the CDR3 is TGTGCCAGCAGCGAAAACACCGGGGAGCTGTTTTTT. Variable domain in full (rest from reference TRBV9 and TRBJ2-2): DSGVTQTPKHLITATGQRVTLRCSPRSGDLSVYWYQQSLDQGLQFLIQYYNGEERAKGNILERFSAQQFPDLHSELNLSSLELGDSALYFCASSENTGELFFGEGSRLTVL.